These 23 T cell receptor beta chains were all obtained from the same sample, sequenced in a study of tumor and adjacent non-tumor tissue in lung cancer (dated by TCRdb to between 2018 and 2020). Library method: multiplex PCR. Sequencing used an Illumina HiSeq 2500. TCRbeta libraries were constructed through three rounds of nested PCR with primers (Table S4) according to protocols modified from ARM-PCR. TCRdb handled the public reads itself, with Q25 trimming in fastp and clone calling in MiXCR, and kept productive beta chains. Each entry merges the rows of one CDR3 protein and shows their most common DNA and genes. Within this sample are over 85,000 distinct CDR3 sequences, with about 80% of them counted one time only. 20% to 25% of the sample comes from the top ten. RNA was isolated from bulk, unsorted tissue, and RNA quality was assessed with a NanoDrop ND-1000 and an Agilent 2100. Sequenced sample: lung tumor tissue. Receptors were obtained from a man between 65 and 85 years old with non-small cell lung cancer.

The chain joins TRBV5-1 to TRBJ1-1, with unresolved D. The CDR3 is 14 residues long. Germline V gene data show CDR1 as SGHRS and CDR2 as YFSETQ. Trimming cost V 1 base and J 3 bases, with 10 bases left between them. CDR3 nucleotides: TGCGCCAGCAGCTTGATCGGCAAGGACACTGAAGCTTTCTTT. Translation: CASSLIGKDTEAFF.

DNA of the CDR3: TGTGCCAGCAGCCTCCGACAGATCACCGGGGAGCTGTTTTTT. This encodes CASSLRQITGELFF. V gene TRBV9 combines with J gene TRBJ2-2; D may be TRBD1 (5 bases). The V gene's germline CDR1 is SGDLS and CDR2 YYNGEE. V was pared by 4 bases and J by 4 bases, with 11 bases between. This CDR3 is built from 14 residues.

For this clonotype: Relative to the germline gene, one junction end is altered; a read error may explain this. This chain links TRBV29-1 with TRBJ2-3; maybe TRBD2 (6 bases). The CDR3 sequence is 13 residues long. Germline lookup yields CDR1 SQVTM and CDR2 ANQGSEA. DNA of the CDR3: TGCAGCGTTGGTCGTCTATCGGGAGTGACGCGGTATTTT. Protein sequence: CSVGRLSGVTRYF.

A note on this clonotype: The missing conserved phenylalanine or tryptophan at the end of this CDR3 makes a read error likely. V is TRBV29-1 and J is TRBJ2-2; tentative D call: TRBD2 (5 bases). The CDR3 sequence is 14 residues long. Germline-derived CDR1 and CDR2 are SQVTM and ANQGSEA. The germline V and J ends were trimmed by 7 bases and 4 bases, with 16 bases remaining between them. The DNA for the CDR3 is TGCAGCGCTGACGTAACGGGGTGCACCGGGGAGCTGTTTCTT. Amino acids: CSADVTGCTGELFL.

The genes are TRBV11-2 and TRBJ1-3; D is unclear. V lost 7 bases, J lost 5 bases, and 18 bases lay in between. The CDR3 has 15 residues. Germline CDR1 is SGHAT and CDR2 is FQNNGV. The CDR3 DNA reads TGTGCCAGCAACTACACCTGGACCCCTAGAAACACCATATATTTT. Translation: CASNYTWTPRNTIYF. The variable domain in full, with the rest retrieved from reference TRBV11-2 and TRBJ1-3, is EAGVAQSPRYKIIEKRQSVAFWCNPISGHATLYWYQQILGQGPKLLIQFQNNGVVDDSQLPKDRFSAERLKGVDSTLKIQPAKLEDSAVYLCASNYTWTPRNTIYFGEGSWLTVV.

About this clonotype: Likely a read error: the CDR3 ends without its conserved phenylalanine or tryptophan. This chain links TRBV29-1 with TRBJ1-2; D is unresolved. The CDR3 length is 16 residues. Between the trimmed V and J ends, which lost 3 bases and 6 bases, there was a span of 23 bases. Germline CDR1 reads SQVTM; CDR2 reads ANQGSEA. This CDR3 reads CSVDPYQSSGKDGYTL. CDR3 nucleotides: TGCAGCGTTGACCCCTATCAATCCTCGGGAAAAGATGGCTACACCCTC.

This clonotype was seen ten or more times. This sequence joins TRBV6-6 and TRBJ2-6, with D tentatively TRBD1 (8 bases). This CDR3 is built from 19 residues. Trimming removed 0 bases at V and 0 bases at J, with 15 bases between. CDR1 is MNHNY and CDR2 is SVGAGI in the germline V gene (reference sequence). Here the CDR3 DNA reads TGTGCCAGCAGTTACTCGAGCGGGACAGGATACTCTGGGGCCAACGTCCTGACTTTC. Its translation: CASSYSSGTGYSGANVLTF.

CDR3 sequence (DNA): TGTGCCAGCAGCATGGCTACAGTAGGGGGAGATACGCAGTATTTT. It yields the protein CASSMATVGGDTQYF. The rearrangement joins TRBV5-6 to TRBJ2-3; TRBD1 might be the D (6 bases). The V and J ends lost 4 bases and 5 bases respectively, with 17 bases between them. This CDR3 is 15 amino acids long. The germline V gene encodes CDR1 SGHDT and CDR2 YYEEEE.

The sample holds a few counts of this clonotype. The V gene is TRBV5-1, the J gene TRBJ2-3; 7 nucleotides match TRBD1. The germline gives CDR1 SGHRS, CDR2 YFSETQ. V gave up 5 bases and J gave up 2 bases; unmatched junction bases: 8. CDR3 length equals 15 residues. The CDR3 loop reads CASRQGTANTDTQYF. CDR3 DNA sequence: TGCGCCAGCAGACAGGGGACAGCCAACACAGATACGCAGTATTTT.

With regard to this clonotype: This CDR3 is missing its conserved last phenylalanine or tryptophan, likely due to a read error. The chain uses TRBV6-6 and TRBJ1-1; 8 positions agree with TRBD1. The length of the CDR3 is 15 residues. The germline CDR1 and CDR2 sequences are MNHNY and SVGAGI (reference sequence). DNA of the CDR3: TGTGCCAGCAGAACCGGGACAGGAATGGCGACTGTAGCTTTCCTT. Translated: CASRTGTGMATVAFL.

As for this clonotype: The junction does not match germline at one end; this may be a read error. The chain combines TRBV28 with TRBJ2-7; D is ambiguous. The germline gives CDR1 MDHEN, CDR2 SYDVKM. The CDR3 loop spans 12 amino acids. The CDR3 sequence is CVSSQQPYEQYF. In DNA, the CDR3 is TGTGTCAGCAGCCAACAGCCATACGAGCAGTACTTC.

As for this clonotype: An end of the junction does not agree with germline; a read error may underlie this. This rearrangement joins TRBV10-2 to TRBJ2-1; the D is unclear. The CDR3 length is 13 residues. CDR1 and CDR2 from the germline V gene are WSHSY and SAAADI. The CDR3: CASKEIGHKEQFF. The CDR3 coding sequence is TGCGCCAGCAAAGAGATAGGGCACAAAGAGCAGTTCTTC.

This clonotype was counted once. This CDR3 is missing its conserved last phenylalanine or tryptophan, likely due to a read error. The chain has TRBV10-3 and TRBJ2-5, with 7 bases fitting TRBD2. The germline V gene encodes CDR1 ENHRY and CDR2 SYGVKD. The CDR3 loop spans 14 amino acids. CDR3 residues: CVISGAGAKETQYL. The CDR3 DNA reads TGTGTCATCAGTGGGGCGGGAGCTAAGGAGACCCAGTACTTA.

Concerning this clonotype itself: One end of the junction does not line up with germline, which may come from a read error. The CDR3, as DNA: TGCAGCGCTATGCCGTATCAGAACAGTGCAGTCAATAAGCAGTTCTTC. Residues: CSAMPYQNSAVNKQFF. The chain uses TRBV29-1 and TRBJ2-1; D not resolved. The CDR3 has 16 amino acids. Germline CDR1 reads SQVTM; CDR2 reads ANQGSEA.

CDR3 sequence: CATQGGATRGGVIQYF. CDR3 coding DNA: TGCGCCACCCAGGGAGGTGCAACGAGGGGTGGGGTGATACAGTACTTC. The chain recombines TRBV10-2 with TRBJ2-5, with D possibly being TRBD2 (6 bases). Trimming shortened V by 10 bases and J by 11 bases, and 32 bases separated the two germline ends. This CDR3 region has 16 residues. Germline assignment: CDR1 WSHSY and CDR2 SAAADI.

Details on this clonotype: This likely comes from a read error, as the CDR3 has no conserved phenylalanine or tryptophan at its end. The rearrangement joins TRBV28 to TRBJ2-1; no clear D gene. V lost 2 bases, J lost 0 bases, and 8 bases lay in between. Germline V gene sequence: CDR1 MDHEN, CDR2 SYDVKM. The length of the CDR3 is 15 residues. The CDR3 DNA follows: TGTGCCAGCAGTTTACCTCTGAGCTCCTACAATGAGCAGTTCCTA. Translated, it gives CASSLPLSSYNEQFL.

For this clonotype: At one boundary the junction diverges from the germline segment, which might be a read error. The chain recombines TRBV12-3 or TRBV12-4 with TRBJ1-6; 11 bases map to TRBD1. The CDR3 contains 16 residues. This CDR3 is CASSSGTGGYNSPFHF. As DNA, the CDR3 is TGTGCCAGCAGCTCCGGGACAGGGGGATATAATTCACCCTTCCACTTT.

This chain joins TRBV12-3 or TRBV12-4 and TRBJ2-1; D may be TRBD2 (6 bases). Trimming took 2 bases from V and 7 from J, leaving 12 bases between them. The CDR3 covers 14 residues. The CDR3 nucleotides are TGTGCCAGCAGTTTAACTAGGGGACTGAATGAGCAGTTCTTC. Translating gives CASSLTRGLNEQFF.

On this clonotype: The CDR3 end shows no conserved phenylalanine or tryptophan, and so a read error is likely. The chain links TRBV4-2 to TRBJ2-7; 10 positions match TRBD2. After removal of 8 bases from V and 7 bases from J, the junction contained 11 bases not matched to a gene. Germline CDR1 and CDR2: LGHNA and YNFKEQ. The CDR3 spans 14 residues. CDR3 loop: CASCRAGGPQEQYL. The CDR3, as DNA: TGTGCCAGCTGCCGAGCGGGAGGGCCCCAGGAGCAGTACCTA.

This clonotype has just one count. At one of its ends the junction is not consistent with the germline gene, which may arise from a read error. This chain joins TRBV11-2 and TRBJ2-3; D not certain. Germline assignment: CDR1 SGHAT and CDR2 FQNNGV. The CDR3 covers 13 residues. The CDR3 region is CARSLGGTETQYF. The CDR3 bases are TGTGCCAGGAGCTTAGGCGGCACAGAAACACAGTATTTT. Full variable domain (rest looked up from reference TRBV11-2 and TRBJ2-3): EAGVAQSPRYKIIEKRQSVAFWCNPISGHATLYWYQQILGQGPKLLIQFQNNGVVDDSQLPKDRFSAERLKGVDSTLKIQPAKLEDSAVYLCARSLGGTETQYFGPGTRLTVL.

The chain joins TRBV11-2 to TRBJ2-2, with D tentatively TRBD1 (5 bases). CDR3 length: 16 amino acids. V was cut by 1 base and J by 6 bases, with 15 bases left in between. CDR1 and CDR2 (germline): SGHAT, FQNNGV. CDR3 region: CASSLVGTGFAGELFF. The CDR3 DNA sequence: TGTGCCAGCAGCTTAGTGGGTACAGGATTTGCCGGGGAGCTGTTTTTT.

Points on this clonotype: The CDR3 end shows no conserved phenylalanine or tryptophan, and so a read error is likely. This chain connects TRBV11-2 to TRBJ2-7; D possibly corresponds to TRBD1 (6 bases). The germline V gene encodes CDR1 SGHAT and CDR2 FQNNGV. The CDR3 spans 15 residues. For the CDR3, the DNA is TGTGCCAGCAGCCCGTACTCTGGGACAACCTATGAGCAGTACCTC. Translating gives CASSPYSGTTYEQYL.

The rearrangement uses TRBV11-1 and TRBJ2-5, with D tentatively TRBD2 (6 bases). Between the trimmed V and J ends, which lost 8 bases and 2 bases, there was a span of 15 bases. The CDR3 contains 14 residues. Germline CDR1 SGHAT, CDR2 FQDESV (reference sequence). The CDR3 protein is CASLGRTNQETQYF. The CDR3 DNA reads TGTGCCAGCCTGGGTAGGACTAATCAAGAGACCCAGTACTTC.